The 5 T cell receptor beta chains reported below all come from one sample, sequenced in a study of PD-L1 blockade in urothelial cancer (dated by TCRdb to the late 2010s). The library was made by the immunoSEQ multiplex PCR assay. The table was pulled from immuneACCESS by TCRdb, which kept in-frame rearrangements only. Such tables lose some clones; where checked, under half of the loss comes from unresolved V genes, and the rest has no known cause. In this sample the table shows about 38,000 clones, around 90% of which occur a single time. Around 8.3% of the sample goes to the ten largest clones. This sample comprised PBMCs, obtained around atezolizumab (anti-PD-L1) treatment. The receptors were sampled from a man in his 70s with urothelial cancer.

The chain recombines TRBV11-2 with TRBJ2-5, with TRBD1 matching 9 bases. Germline loops: CDR1 SGHAT, CDR2 FQNNGV. V dropped 3 bases and J dropped 1; count of bases not matched to a gene: 3. The CDR3 has 15 amino acids. The CDR3 nucleotides are TGTGCCAGCAGCTTGGGGACAGGGCCCCAAGAGACCCAGTACTTC. Translation: CASSLGTGPQETQYF.

V is TRBV5-1 and J is TRBJ1-2, with D possibly TRBD1 on 6 matching bases. Trimming took off 2 bases at V and 6 bases at J, with 14 bases between the two ends. Germline V CDR1 and CDR2: SGHRS, YFSETQ. The CDR3 sequence is 14 residues long. Here the CDR3 DNA reads TGCGCCAGCAGCTTTTACAGGGCCGACGATGGCTACACCTTC. Its protein is CASSFYRADDGYTF.

J is TRBJ2-7 and V is TRBV21-1; the listed D gene, TRBD2, was not tested against the DNA. TRBV21-1 is tagged as a pseudogene. CDR3 length: 19 amino acids. The CDR3 nucleotides are TGTGCCAGCAGCCCTCGAACTAGCGGGAGGTTTCCTTTTAGGGACGAGCAGTACTTC. Protein: CASSPRTSGRFPFRDEQYF.

This chain links TRBV7-9 with TRBJ2-1; 11 bases line up with TRBD1. The CDR3 totals 16 residues. Per the germline V gene, CDR1 is SEHNR and CDR2 is FQNEAQ (reference sequence). With 5 bases clipped from V and 4 bases from J, the junction kept 7 bases outside the gene matches. The CDR3 spells CASSGTGTGGYNEQFF. CDR3 nucleotide sequence: TGTGCCAGCAGCGGAACCGGGACAGGGGGGTACAATGAGCAGTTCTTC.

The chain combines TRBV28 with TRBJ1-5, with D tentatively TRBD1 (5 bases). Deletions cut 4 bases from V and 0 bases from J, with 10 bases between. The germline V gene has CDR1 MDHEN and CDR2 SYDVKM. The CDR3 length is 15 residues. The CDR3 DNA reads TGTGCCAGCAGTTGGGGCAGTCATAGCAATCAGCCCCAGCATTTT. The encoded protein is CASSWGSHSNQPQHF.